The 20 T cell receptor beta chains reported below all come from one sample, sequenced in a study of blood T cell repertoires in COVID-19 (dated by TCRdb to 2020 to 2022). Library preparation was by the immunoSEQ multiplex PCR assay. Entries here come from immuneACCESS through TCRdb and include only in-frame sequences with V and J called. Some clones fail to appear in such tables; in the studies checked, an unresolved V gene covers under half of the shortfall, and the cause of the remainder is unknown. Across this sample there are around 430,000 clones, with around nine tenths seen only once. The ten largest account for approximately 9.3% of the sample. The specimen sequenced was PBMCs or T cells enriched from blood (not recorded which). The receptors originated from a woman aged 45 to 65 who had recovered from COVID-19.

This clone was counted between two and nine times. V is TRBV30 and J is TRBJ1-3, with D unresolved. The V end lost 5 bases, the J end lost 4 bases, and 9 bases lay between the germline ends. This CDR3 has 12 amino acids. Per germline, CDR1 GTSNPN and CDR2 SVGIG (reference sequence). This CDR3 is CAWPAGGNTIYF. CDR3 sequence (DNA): TGTGCCTGGCCAGCGGGGGGAAACACCATATATTTT.

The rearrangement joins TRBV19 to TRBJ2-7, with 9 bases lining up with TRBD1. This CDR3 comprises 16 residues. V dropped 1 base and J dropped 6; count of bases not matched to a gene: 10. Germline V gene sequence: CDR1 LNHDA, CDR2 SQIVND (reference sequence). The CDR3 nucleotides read TGTGCCAGTAGTATAGCGGGACAGGGAATTTATCGCGAGCAGTACTTC. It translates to CASSIAGQGIYREQYF.

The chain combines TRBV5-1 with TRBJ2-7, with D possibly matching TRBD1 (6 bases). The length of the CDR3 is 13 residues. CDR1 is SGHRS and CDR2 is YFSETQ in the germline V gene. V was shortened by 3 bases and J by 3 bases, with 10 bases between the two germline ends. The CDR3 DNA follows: TGCGCCAGCAGCTCGACAGGAAACTACGAGCAGTACTTC. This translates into CASSSTGNYEQYF.

CDR3 nucleotide sequence: TGCGCCAGCAGCCAAGCGATGGGTGGGCTGAACACTGAAGCTTTCTTT. It yields the protein CASSQAMGGLNTEAFF. The V call is TRBV4-3, the J call TRBJ1-1; D uncertain. Germline CDR1 reads LGHNA; CDR2 reads YSLEER. The ends were cut back, 1 base at V and 0 bases at J, with 12 bases in the middle. The CDR3 runs 16 residues.

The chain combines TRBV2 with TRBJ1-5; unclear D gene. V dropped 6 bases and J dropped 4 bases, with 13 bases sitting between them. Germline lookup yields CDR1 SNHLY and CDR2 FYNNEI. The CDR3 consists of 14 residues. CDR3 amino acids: CASRGEAWNQPQHF. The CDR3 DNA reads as TGTGCCAGCAGGGGAGAGGCCTGGAATCAGCCCCAGCATTTT.

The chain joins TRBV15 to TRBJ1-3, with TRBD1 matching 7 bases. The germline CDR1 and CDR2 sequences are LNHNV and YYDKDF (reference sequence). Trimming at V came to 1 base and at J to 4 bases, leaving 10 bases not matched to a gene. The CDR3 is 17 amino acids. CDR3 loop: CATSRAPRDSLGNTIYF. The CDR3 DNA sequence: TGTGCCACCAGCAGAGCCCCCCGGGACAGTCTGGGAAACACCATATATTTT.

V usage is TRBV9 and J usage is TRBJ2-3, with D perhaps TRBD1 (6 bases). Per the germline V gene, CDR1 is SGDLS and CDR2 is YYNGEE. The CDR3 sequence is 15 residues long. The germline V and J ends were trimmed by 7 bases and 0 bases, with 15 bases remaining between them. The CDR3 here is CASGFRQDSTDTQYF. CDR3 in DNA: TGTGCCAGCGGTTTTAGACAGGACAGCACAGATACGCAGTATTTT.

The CDR3 reads CASSRDLDRVRNYGYTF. CDR3 coding DNA: TGTGCCAGCAGTCGCGACTTAGACAGGGTTCGCAACTATGGCTACACCTTC. This chain uses TRBV6-6 with TRBJ1-2; 7 bases are shared with TRBD1. CDR3 size: 17 residues. Unmatched junction bases numbered 14, after V lost 5 bases and J lost 2 bases. Germline V gene lookup returns CDR1 MNHNY and CDR2 SVGAGI (reference sequence).

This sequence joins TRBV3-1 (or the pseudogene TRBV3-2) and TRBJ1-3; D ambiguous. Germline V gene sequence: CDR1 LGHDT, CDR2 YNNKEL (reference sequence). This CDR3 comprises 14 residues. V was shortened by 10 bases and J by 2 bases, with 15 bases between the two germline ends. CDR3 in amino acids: CATKRGDPGNTIYF. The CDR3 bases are TGTGCCACCAAAAGAGGAGATCCTGGAAACACCATATATTTT.

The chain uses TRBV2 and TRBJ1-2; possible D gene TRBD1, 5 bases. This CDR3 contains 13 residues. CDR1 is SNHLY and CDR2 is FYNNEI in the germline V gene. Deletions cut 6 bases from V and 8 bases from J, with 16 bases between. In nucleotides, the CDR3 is TGTGCCAGCAGAGACAGCAGATCTGGCGGCTACACCTTC. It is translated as CASRDSRSGGYTF.

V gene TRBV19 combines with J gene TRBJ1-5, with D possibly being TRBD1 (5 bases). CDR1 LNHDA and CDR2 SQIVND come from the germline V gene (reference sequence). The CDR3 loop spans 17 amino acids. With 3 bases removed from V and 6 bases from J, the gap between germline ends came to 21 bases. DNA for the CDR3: TGTGCCAGTAGTATCGCCCCACGGGGGAGTTGGGGTCAGCCCCAGCATTTT. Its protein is CASSIAPRGSWGQPQHF. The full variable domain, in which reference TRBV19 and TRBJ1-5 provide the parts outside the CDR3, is DGGITQSPKYLFRKEGQNVTLSCEQNLNHDAMYWYRQDPGQGLRLIYYSQIVNDFQKGDIAEGYSVSREKKESFPLTVTSAQKNPTAFYLCASSIAPRGSWGQPQHFGDGTRLSIL.

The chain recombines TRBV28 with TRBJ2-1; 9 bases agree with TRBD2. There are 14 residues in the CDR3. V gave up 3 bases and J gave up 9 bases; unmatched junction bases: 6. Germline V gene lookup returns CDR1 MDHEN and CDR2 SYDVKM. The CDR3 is CASSLGPAGGEQFF. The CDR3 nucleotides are TGTGCCAGCAGTTTGGGTCCAGCGGGGGGTGAGCAGTTCTTC.

The CDR3 is CASRHSGETQYF. For the CDR3, the DNA is TGTGCCAGCCGCCATTCGGGAGAGACCCAGTACTTC. The chain has TRBV6-5 and TRBJ2-5; no firm D call. Germline V gene lookup returns CDR1 MNHEY and CDR2 SVGAGI. The CDR3 sequence is 12 residues long. Trimming stripped 8 bases from V and 4 bases from J, with 11 bases between.

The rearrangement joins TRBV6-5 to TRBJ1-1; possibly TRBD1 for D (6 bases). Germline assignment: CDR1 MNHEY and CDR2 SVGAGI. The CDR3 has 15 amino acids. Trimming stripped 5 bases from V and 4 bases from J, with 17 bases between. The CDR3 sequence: CASSPHQGKVTEAFF. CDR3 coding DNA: TGTGCCAGCAGTCCGCACCAGGGGAAAGTCACTGAAGCTTTCTTT.

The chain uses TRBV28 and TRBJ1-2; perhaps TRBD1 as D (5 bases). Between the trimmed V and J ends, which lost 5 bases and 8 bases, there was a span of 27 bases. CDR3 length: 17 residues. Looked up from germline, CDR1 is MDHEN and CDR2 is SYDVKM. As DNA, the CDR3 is TGTGCCAGCAGTGGCCCCCGGGGGAGGGGCTTTGTGGAGGGCTACACCTTC. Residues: CASSGPRGRGFVEGYTF.

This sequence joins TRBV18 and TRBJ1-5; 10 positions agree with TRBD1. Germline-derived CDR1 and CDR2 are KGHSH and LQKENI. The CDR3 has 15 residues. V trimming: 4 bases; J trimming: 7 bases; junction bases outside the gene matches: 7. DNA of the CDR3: TGTGCCAGCTCACTCACTTCGACAGGGGGCCAGCCCCAGCATTTT. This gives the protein CASSLTSTGGQPQHF.

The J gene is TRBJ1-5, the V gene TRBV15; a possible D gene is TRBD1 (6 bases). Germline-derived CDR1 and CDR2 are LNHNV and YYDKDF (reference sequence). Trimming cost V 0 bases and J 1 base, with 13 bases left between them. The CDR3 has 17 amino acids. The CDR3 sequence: CATSRDLGQSSNQPQHF. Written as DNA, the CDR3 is TGTGCCACCAGCAGAGATCTAGGACAGAGCAGCAATCAGCCCCAGCATTTT.

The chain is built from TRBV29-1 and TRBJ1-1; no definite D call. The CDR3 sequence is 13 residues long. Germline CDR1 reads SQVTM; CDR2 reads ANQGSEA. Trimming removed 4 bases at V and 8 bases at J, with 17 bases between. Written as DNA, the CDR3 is TGCAGCGTTGTGGAAGGTGGGCGGGGAGAAGCTTTCTTT. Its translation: CSVVEGGRGEAFF.

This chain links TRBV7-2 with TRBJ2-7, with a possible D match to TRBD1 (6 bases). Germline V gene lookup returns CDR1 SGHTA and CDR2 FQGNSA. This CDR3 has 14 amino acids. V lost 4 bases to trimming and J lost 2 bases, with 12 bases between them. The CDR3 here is CASSYRGGTYEQYF. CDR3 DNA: TGTGCCAGCAGCTACAGAGGGGGAACCTACGAGCAGTACTTC.

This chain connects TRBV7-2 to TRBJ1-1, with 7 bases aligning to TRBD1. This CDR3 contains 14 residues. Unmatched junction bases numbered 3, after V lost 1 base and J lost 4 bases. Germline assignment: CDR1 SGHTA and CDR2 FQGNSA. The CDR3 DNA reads TGTGCCAGCAGCTTAGAGGGGGCGCGCACTGAAGCTTTCTTT. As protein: CASSLEGARTEAFF.